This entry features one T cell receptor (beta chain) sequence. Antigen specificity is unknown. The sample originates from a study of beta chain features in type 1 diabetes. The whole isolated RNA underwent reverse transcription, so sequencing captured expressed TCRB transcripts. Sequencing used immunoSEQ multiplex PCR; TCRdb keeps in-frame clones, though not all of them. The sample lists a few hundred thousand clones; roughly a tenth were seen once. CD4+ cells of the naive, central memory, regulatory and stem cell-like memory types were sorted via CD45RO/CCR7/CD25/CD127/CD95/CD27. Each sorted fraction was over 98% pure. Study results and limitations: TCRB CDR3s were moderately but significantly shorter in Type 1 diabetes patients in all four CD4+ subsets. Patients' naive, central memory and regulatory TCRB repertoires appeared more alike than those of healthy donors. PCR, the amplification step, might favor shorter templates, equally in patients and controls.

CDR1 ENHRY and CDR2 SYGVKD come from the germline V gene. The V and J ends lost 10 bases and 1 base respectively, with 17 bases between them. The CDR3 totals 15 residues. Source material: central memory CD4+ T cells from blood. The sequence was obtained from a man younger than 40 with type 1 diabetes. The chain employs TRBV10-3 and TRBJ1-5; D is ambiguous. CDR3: CASSPPGTSNQPQHF. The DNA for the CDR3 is TGTGCCAGCAGCCCACCCGGCACAAGCAATCAGCCCCAGCATTTT.